This entry lists 21 T cell receptor beta chains sequenced from one sample in a study of blood T cell repertoires in COVID-19 (dated by TCRdb to 2020 to 2021). Libraries were constructed by the immunoSEQ multiplex PCR assay. TCRdb mirrors the immuneACCESS table, restricted to in-frame sequences. Some clones are absent from its copies; in checked studies, under half trace to an unresolved V gene, and the reason for the others is unknown. The table for this sample lists 55,000 to 85,000 clones; less than 75% of them were counted only once. The top ten clones comprise approximately 20% of the sample. The specimen was peripheral blood. These receptor sequences come from a man aged 55 to 70 with acute or convalescent COVID-19.

Remarks on this clone: One end of the junction varies from germline; a read error may be responsible. This sample includes further DNA sequences coding for the same CDR3. The genes are TRBV3-1 (or the pseudogene TRBV3-2) and TRBJ2-5; 9 positions match TRBD2. Per germline, CDR1 LGHDT and CDR2 YNNKEL (reference sequence). The CDR3 sequence is 17 residues long. CDR3 nucleotides: TGTGCCAGCAGCCTCAGAGGAGCGGGAGGCGATCAAGAGACTCAGTACTTC. This encodes CASSLRGAGGDQETQYF.

The rearrangement joins TRBV6-6 to TRBJ2-3; 12 nucleotides match TRBD2. Per the germline V gene, CDR1 is MNHNY and CDR2 is SVGAGI (reference sequence). The CDR3 is 18 amino acids. Trimming cost V 6 bases and J 0 bases; bases outside gene matches: 10. This CDR3 reads CASSRLQLAGGSTDTQYF. The CDR3 bases are TGTGCCAGCAGCCGACTCCAACTAGCGGGGGGTAGCACAGATACGCAGTATTTT.

J is TRBJ1-1 and V is TRBV20-1; D may be TRBD1 (5 bases). This CDR3 spans 14 amino acids. V lost 3 bases and J 7 bases, leaving 18 bases between the germline ends. The germline gives CDR1 DFQATT, CDR2 SNEGSKA (reference sequence). In nucleotides, the CDR3 is TGCAGTGCTAGTCTCTTATGGGGTAGGGGTGAAGCTTTCTTT. This codes for CSASLLWGRGEAFF.

This clone has more than one count but fewer than ten. The chain combines TRBV24-1 with TRBJ2-3; tentatively, D is TRBD1 (6 bases). The CDR3 extends over 14 amino acids. The germline gives CDR1 KGHDR, CDR2 SFDVKD. Trimming took 10 bases from V and 3 from J, leaving 16 bases between them. The CDR3 sequence is CATRRGSATDTQYF. In DNA, the CDR3 is TGTGCCACACGTAGGGGGTCAGCTACAGATACGCAGTATTTT.

The chain combines TRBV2 with TRBJ1-5, with a tentative D call TRBD1 (5 bases). Germline-derived CDR1 and CDR2 are SNHLY and FYNNEI. The CDR3 totals 15 residues. V shed 4 bases and J shed 2 bases, with 12 bases lying between them. The CDR3 DNA reads TGTGCCAGCAGTGTCACGGGGGAGGGCAATCAGCCCCAGCATTTT. Protein product: CASSVTGEGNQPQHF.

This clone turned up a few times. This sequence joins TRBV11-3 and TRBJ2-3; 11 bases match TRBD2. This CDR3 spans 20 amino acids. Germline CDR1 is SGHNT and CDR2 is YENEEA. The ends lost 5 bases at V and 3 bases at J; junction bases unmatched: 19. For the CDR3, the DNA is TGTGCCAGCAGCGCACATACACTAGCGGGAGATAGTGGATGGACAGATACGCAGTATTTT. This codes for CASSAHTLAGDSGWTDTQYF.

This clone has just a few counts. The chain joins TRBV7-7 to TRBJ2-2; the D gene is possibly TRBD2 (6 bases). This CDR3 has 16 residues. The germline V gene has CDR1 SSHAT and CDR2 FNYEAQ (reference sequence). Between the trimmed V and J ends, which lost 5 bases and 6 bases, there was a span of 19 bases. The CDR3 DNA is TGTGCCAGCAGCCCCACCCACGGGAGACGCGCCGGGGAGCTGTTTTTT. Encoded protein: CASSPTHGRRAGELFF.

This clone was counted between two and nine times. Within the sample, other DNA sequences also encode this same CDR3. The chain combines TRBV11-2 with TRBJ2-5; maybe TRBD1 (5 bases). Germline CDR1 is SGHAT and CDR2 is FQNNGV. V lost 5 bases to trimming and J lost 3 bases, with 10 bases between them. The CDR3 loop spans 13 amino acids. Here the CDR3 reads CASSRDREETQYF. CDR3 nucleotides: TGTGCCAGCAGCCGCGACAGAGAAGAGACCCAGTACTTC.

The chain is built from TRBV14 and TRBJ2-1, with D perhaps matching TRBD1 (6 bases). The CDR3 runs 16 residues. Germline-derived CDR1 and CDR2 are SGHDN and FVKESK. V was pared by 2 bases and J by 0 bases, with 11 bases between. The CDR3 region is CASSQLQGLSYNEQFF. The CDR3, as DNA: TGTGCCAGCAGCCAACTACAGGGCCTCTCCTACAATGAGCAGTTCTTC.

The genes are TRBV5-1 and TRBJ2-7; TRBD1 matches at 10 bases. The CDR3 length is 14 residues. CDR1 SGHRS and CDR2 YFSETQ come from the germline V gene. Losses at the gene ends were 0 bases for V and 4 bases for J; bases not matched to a gene: 1. The CDR3 sequence: CASSLGGQGYEQYF. The CDR3 nucleotides read TGCGCCAGCAGCTTGGGGGGACAGGGGTACGAGCAGTACTTC.

V and J are TRBV11-1 and TRBJ2-1; 11 bases map to TRBD2. V lost 2 bases and J lost 6; bases outside the gene matches: 6. Germline CDR1 reads SGHAT; CDR2 reads FQDESV (reference sequence). CDR3 length equals 16 residues. The CDR3 spells CASSLQVLAGGNEQFF. CDR3 sequence (DNA): TGTGCCAGCAGCTTACAGGTTCTAGCGGGAGGCAATGAGCAGTTCTTC.

This clone was observed a handful of times. The chain joins TRBV19 to TRBJ1-4, with a weak D call TRBD1 (6 bases). Germline V gene lookup returns CDR1 LNHDA and CDR2 SQIVND (reference sequence). V lost 4 bases and J 8 bases, leaving 17 bases between the germline ends. CDR3 length: 15 amino acids. CDR3 DNA: TGTGCCAGTAGTACAGGGGATTCCAACCCCGAAAAACTGTTTTTT. Residues: CASSTGDSNPEKLFF.

CDR3 sequence reads: CASSLTGGENIQYF. DNA for the CDR3: TGTGCCAGCAGTTTGACAGGGGGCGAAAACATTCAGTACTTC. J is TRBJ2-4 and V is TRBV28; TRBD1 matches at 10 bases. Germline CDR1 reads MDHEN; CDR2 reads SYDVKM. J gave up 5 bases and V 3 bases, and 1 base lay outside the gene matches. The CDR3 sequence is 14 residues long.

The rearrangement joins TRBV3-1 (or the pseudogene TRBV3-2) to TRBJ2-7; 9 bases map to TRBD1. The CDR3 sequence is 15 residues long. CDR1 is LGHDT and CDR2 is YNNKEL in the germline V gene (reference sequence). Losses at the gene ends were 4 bases for V and 5 bases for J; bases not matched to a gene: 9. The DNA for the CDR3 is TGTGCCAGCAGCCCGTCTCGGGACAGGGTGGACGAGCAGTACGTC. It is translated as CASSPSRDRVDEQYV.

J is TRBJ2-3 and V is TRBV5-1; 7 bases map to TRBD1. The V and J ends lost 3 bases and 4 bases, in that order; junction bases with no gene match: 14. Germline CDR1 is SGHRS and CDR2 is YFSETQ. The CDR3 runs to 17 residues. CDR3 DNA sequence: TGCGCCAGCAGCTCCCCACCGGACAGGCTTGATTCAGATACGCAGTATTTT. Translated: CASSSPPDRLDSDTQYF.

The chain is built from TRBV18 and TRBJ2-3; the D gene is possibly TRBD1 (6 bases). CDR3 length: 16 residues. Germline V gene sequence: CDR1 KGHSH, CDR2 LQKENI. With 0 bases removed from V and 0 bases from J, the gap between germline ends came to 10 bases. CDR3 sequence reads: CASSPPGGASTDTQYF. CDR3 DNA: TGTGCCAGCTCACCACCAGGGGGAGCCAGCACAGATACGCAGTATTTT.

The rearrangement links TRBV27 to TRBJ2-7; D may be TRBD2 (5 bases). V was shortened by 6 bases and J by 7 bases, with 16 bases between the two germline ends. Germline CDR1 reads MNHEY; CDR2 reads SMNVEV (reference sequence). This CDR3 has 13 residues. The CDR3 nucleotides are TGTGCCAGCAGATTAAGCGGCGGGTGGGAGCAGTACTTC. Translation: CASRLSGGWEQYF.

This clone came up a few times. The rearrangement uses TRBV6-5 and TRBJ2-1; weak D call: TRBD2 (7 bases). CDR3 length: 13 residues. The germline gives CDR1 MNHEY, CDR2 SVGAGI. Trimming stripped 10 bases from V and 4 bases from J, with 14 bases between. This CDR3 reads CATGEGGYNEQFF. The CDR3 DNA follows: TGTGCCACCGGGGAGGGGGGGTACAATGAGCAGTTCTTC.

The V gene is TRBV30, the J gene TRBJ2-2; D gene uncertain. V was pared by 4 bases and J by 1 base, with 13 bases between. CDR1 and CDR2 from the germline V gene are GTSNPN and SVGIG (reference sequence). The CDR3 is 15 amino acids. CDR3 bases: TGTGCCTGGAATTCGCGGTACATGAACACCGGGGAGCTGTTTTTT. Encoded protein: CAWNSRYMNTGELFF.

This clone was recorded once. The chain carries TRBV7-8 and TRBJ1-1; D ambiguous. Germline V gene data show CDR1 as SGHVS and CDR2 as FQNEAQ. Trimming shortened V by 0 bases and J by 6 bases, and 8 bases separated the two germline ends. This CDR3 comprises 13 residues. The CDR3 protein is CASSLALDSEAFF. CDR3 bases: TGTGCCAGCAGCTTAGCCTTGGACTCTGAAGCTTTCTTT.

This clone was seen a handful of times. Other DNA sequences in the same sample also yield this CDR3. CDR3: CASSIRQGSYNSPLHF. CDR3 nucleotides: TGTGCCAGTAGCATCAGACAGGGATCCTATAATTCACCCCTCCACTTT. This chain connects TRBV19 to TRBJ1-6; TRBD1 aligns across 7 bases. Trimming cost V 6 bases and J 1 base; bases outside gene matches: 6. Germline lookup yields CDR1 LNHDA and CDR2 SQIVND (reference sequence). CDR3 size: 16 residues. Full variable domain (missing parts from reference TRBV19 and TRBJ1-6): DGGITQSPKYLFRKEGQNVTLSCEQNLNHDAMYWYRQDPGQGLRLIYYSQIVNDFQKGDIAEGYSVSREKKESFPLTVTSAQKNPTAFYLCASSIRQGSYNSPLHFGNGTRLTVT.